This T cell receptor (beta chain) was identified in a study of vaccination and CD4 T cells after COVID-19. The Oncomine TCR Beta short-read assay was applied to DNA of cultured CD4+ T cells. From CD4+ T cells that had been cultured, genomic DNA was extracted. TCRdb reanalysed the PCR reads using MiXCR and keeps one entry per CDR3 protein. The sample lists about 14,000 distinct CDR3 sequences, around 44% occurring once. In its sample, this clonotype was seen a few times. Its target is not known. The treatment: 10-day PBMC culture with coronavirus spike peptide pools or control peptides (ViraFEST assay). Having spent 10 days in culture, CD4+ T cells were then isolated by negative selection. The sample comprised CD4+ T cells from blood, cultured in vitro. The TCR sequence derives from a human donor who had recovered from COVID-19.

DNA of the CDR3: TGTGCCAGCAGCCAGTACAACACCATATATTTT. It translates to CASSQYNTIYF. The chain joins TRBV7-8 to TRBJ1-3; D call uncertain. The CDR3 has 11 amino acids. Germline CDR1 reads SGHVS; CDR2 reads FQNEAQ. Trimming removed 5 bases from V and 7 bases from J, with 6 bases in between. The full variable domain, in which reference TRBV7-8 and TRBJ1-3 provide the parts outside the CDR3, is GAGVSQSPRYKVAKRGQDVALRCDPISGHVSLFWYQQALGQGPEFLTYFQNEAQLDKSGLPSDRFFAERPEGSVSTLKIQRTQQEDSAVYLCASSQYNTIYFGEGSWLTVV.